These T cell receptor beta chains were read from a single sample in a study of radiation and T cells in renal cell carcinoma. The method was immunoSEQ multiplex PCR; TCRdb's version includes in-frame clones alone and lacks a portion of them. The sample includes about 95,000 clones, around nine tenths of them seen just once. The material sequenced was blood, taken from a patient whose treatment included radiotherapy and nephrectomy. The receptors were sampled from a man aged 50-60 years with renal cell carcinoma. Both conserved end residues are part of each CDR3. The D gene is left open where the match is weak. Some rows mark clone size as missing; the rest say once, few, many or name a class of expanded clone.

NA	TRBV6-1	TRBJ1-5	NA	TGTGCCAGCATTGTGGCAGTCGGCCAGCCCCAGCATTTT	CASIVAVGQPQHF
NA	TRBV5-1	TRBJ2-1	NA	TGCGCCAGCAGCTCAACGGGGGCGGGGGCTAACAATGAGCAGTTCTTC	CASSSTGAGANNEQFF
NA	TRBV7-3	TRBJ2-1	NA	TGTGCCAGCAGCTTAACGTTTCGGGGATACTCCTACAATGAGCAGTTCTTC	CASSLTFRGYSYNEQFF
NA	TRBV27	TRBJ1-2	NA	TGTGCCAGCAGTTTATCTCCCGCTAACTATGGCTACACCTTC	CASSLSPANYGYTF
NA	TRBV11-3	TRBJ1-3	NA	TGTGCCAGCAGCTTAGAGAGAGGAGGGGTTGTAAACACCATATATTTT	CASSLERGGVVNTIYF
TRBD1	TRBV2	TRBJ1-5	NA	TGTGCCAGCAGGAAGGACAGGAACGGCAATCAGCCCCAGCATTTT	CASRKDRNGNQPQHF
NA	TRBV19	TRBJ2-7	NA	TGTGCCAGTAGTTTCAGCACAGCATCCTACGAGCAGTACTTC	CASSFSTASYEQYF
TRBD2	TRBV6-1	TRBJ2-3	once	TGTGGGTCGCGGGGGGGCATCTTTGGCACAGATACGCAGTATTTT	CGSRGGIFGTDTQYF
NA	TRBV10-3	TRBJ2-1	NA	TGTGCCATCAGTGAGTCGGCAGGAAGCTCCTACAATGAGCAGTTCTTC	CAISESAGSSYNEQFF
TRBD2	TRBV27	TRBJ2-7	NA	TGTGCCAGCAGTCTCACTAGCGGGGGACTTTACGAGCAGTACTTC	CASSLTSGGLYEQYF
TRBD2	TRBV5-4	TRBJ2-5	NA	TGTGCCAGCAGCTTGGGTGGTAGCGGGGGTGTGGAGACCCAGTACTTC	CASSLGGSGGVETQYF
NA	TRBV5-1	TRBJ2-1	NA	TGCGCCAGCAGCTTGAGGGGAGGCTACAATGAGCAGTTCTTC	CASSLRGGYNEQFF
NA	TRBV2	TRBJ1-5	few	TGTGCCAGCAGTGAACAGGAGATTAATCAGCCCCAGCATTTT	CASSEQEINQPQHF
NA	TRBV6-1	TRBJ1-1	once	TGTGCCAGCCAGGGTTTAGCGGACACTGAAGCTTTCTTT	CASQGLADTEAFF
TRBD2	TRBV27	TRBJ2-1	NA	TGTGCCAGCGCACTAGCGGTTTCGAATGAGCAGTTCTTC	CASALAVSNEQFF
NA	TRBV10-1	TRBJ2-1	NA	TGCGCCAGCAAGCCGGGCGGGGTTTTTCGCAATGAGCAGTTCTTC	CASKPGGVFRNEQFF
TRBD1	TRBV19	TRBJ1-4	NA	TGTGCCAGTAGCGACAGGGCAACTAATGAAAAACTGTTTTTT	CASSDRATNEKLFF
TRBD2	TRBV5-4	TRBJ2-3	once	TGTGCCAGCAGCTTGACCCTAGCGGGAGGATCAGATACGCAGTATTTT	CASSLTLAGGSDTQYF
NA	TRBV9	TRBJ2-5	NA	TGTGCCAGCAGCGTAGTAGGAGAGACCCAGTACTTC	CASSVVGETQYF
NA	TRBV27	TRBJ2-7	NA	TGTGCCAGCAGTAACAGTCCTACCTCCTACGAGCAGTACTTC	CASSNSPTSYEQYF
NA	TRBV10-3	TRBJ1-1	NA	TGTGCCATCAGTGAGTCCCCCGCCGGAAACACTGAAGCTTTCTTT	CAISESPAGNTEAFF
TRBD1	TRBV19	TRBJ2-6	NA	TGTGCCAGTAGTGCTGGGACAGGGTTCAGTGGGGCCAACGTCCTGACTTTC	CASSAGTGFSGANVLTF
NA	TRBV27	TRBJ1-1	NA	TGTGCCAGCAGTAACAACAGGGATGGCACTGAAGCTTTCTTT	CASSNNRDGTEAFF
TRBD1	TRBV5-1	TRBJ2-5	NA	TGCGCCAGCAGCTTGGGACAGGGGGAGACCCAGTACTTC	CASSLGQGETQYF
TRBD1	TRBV5-5	TRBJ2-5	NA	TGTGCCAGCAGCTTTTTAGACAGGGTAGAGACCCAGTACTTC	CASSFLDRVETQYF
TRBD2	TRBV5-4	TRBJ2-7	NA	TGTGCCAGCAGCTTGGCGGGGGGGCTTTACGAGCAGTACTTC	CASSLAGGLYEQYF
NA	TRBV7-9	TRBJ2-2	NA	TGTGCCAGCAGCTTAGTCCCGCAGGGGTACGCCGGGGAGCTGTTTTTT	CASSLVPQGYAGELFF
NA	TRBV20-1	TRBJ1-1	few	TGCAGTGCTAGTTTGAACACTGAAGCTTTCTTT	CSASLNTEAFF
TRBD2	TRBV4-2	TRBJ2-3	NA	TGTGCCAGCAGCCAAGGCCTCCAAAATCTAGCGGGAGGGCTCGGGGATACGCAGTATTTT	CASSQGLQNLAGGLGDTQYF
NA	TRBV20-1	TRBJ1-2	NA	TGCAGTGCTGCCTACTATGGCTACACCTTC	CSAAYYGYTF
NA	TRBV10-3	TRBJ1-2	NA	TGTGCCATCAGTGAGACCCCACAGCAGACAAACTATGGCTACACCTTC	CAISETPQQTNYGYTF
TRBD2	TRBV6-5	TRBJ2-5	NA	TGTGCCAGCAGCAGGACTAGCGGGTCCAGGGAGACCCAGTACTTC	CASSRTSGSRETQYF
NA	TRBV5-4	TRBJ1-1	once	TGTGCCAGCAGCTTTTTCGTGGGCACTGAAGCTTTCTTT	CASSFFVGTEAFF
NA	TRBV9	TRBJ2-3	NA	TGTGCCAGCAGCGTAGAACTAGCAGAAGGGTTAGATACGCAGTATTTT	CASSVELAEGLDTQYF
TRBD2	TRBV4-2	TRBJ2-3	once	TGTGCCAGCAGCCAAGATCTGTCTAGCGGGAGTGCAGATACGCAGTATTTT	CASSQDLSSGSADTQYF
NA	TRBV19	TRBJ2-1	NA	TGTGCCAGTAGTATAGATCGACGGGGGTACAATGAGCAGTTCTTC	CASSIDRRGYNEQFF
TRBD1	TRBV27	TRBJ2-1	NA	TGTGCCAGCAGTCCTGGACAGGGGATCGCCGCATGGTTCTTC	CASSPGQGIAAWFF
TRBD2	TRBV11-2	TRBJ2-2	NA	TGTGCCAGCCTAGCGGGGGTGAACACCGGGGAGCTGTTTTTT	CASLAGVNTGELFF
NA	TRBV25-1	TRBJ2-5	NA	TGTGCCAGCAGTGAATGGGGTAACCAAGAGACCCAGTACTTC	CASSEWGNQETQYF
NA	TRBV12-2	TRBJ1-1	NA	TGTGCAAGTCGCTCTTCGAAGGGCCGGCAGGGGAACACTGAAGCTTTCTTT	CASRSSKGRQGNTEAFF
NA	TRBV6-4	TRBJ2-1	once	TGTGCCAGCTCCCAGGAGGGCCTGGTGAACAATGAGCAGTTCTTC	CASSQEGLVNNEQFF
NA	TRBV28	TRBJ1-2	NA	TGTGCCAGCAGTCAACTACAGGGTAACGGTGGCTACACCTTC	CASSQLQGNGGYTF
TRBD1	TRBV5-6	TRBJ2-1	NA	TGTGCCAGCAGCCTGACGGGACAGGGCTACAATGAGCAGTTCTTC	CASSLTGQGYNEQFF
NA	TRBV14	TRBJ2-1	NA	TGTGCCAGCAGAGGGACCTCCCCCTACAATGAGCAGTTCTTC	CASRGTSPYNEQFF
NA	TRBV6-5	TRBJ1-1	NA	TGTGCCAGCAGTTACGGGAAAGGACGGATGAACACTGAAGCTTTCTTT	CASSYGKGRMNTEAFF
NA	TRBV6-1	TRBJ2-1	NA	TGTGCCAGCAGTGAAATAAGAGATGAGCAGTTCTTC	CASSEIRDEQFF
NA	TRBV4-3	TRBJ1-6	NA	TGCGCCAGCAGCCAAGAGGGATCCGGGAGCCTAAATTCACCCCTCCACTTT	CASSQEGSGSLNSPLHF
NA	TRBV5-4	TRBJ2-7	once	TGTGCCAGCAGCTTGGCCGCGGGGGCAAGCTCCTACGAGCAGTACTTC	CASSLAAGASSYEQYF
NA	TRBV4-3	TRBJ1-2	NA	TGCGCCAGCAGCCGGGGGTTAGGGGATGGCTACACCTTC	CASSRGLGDGYTF